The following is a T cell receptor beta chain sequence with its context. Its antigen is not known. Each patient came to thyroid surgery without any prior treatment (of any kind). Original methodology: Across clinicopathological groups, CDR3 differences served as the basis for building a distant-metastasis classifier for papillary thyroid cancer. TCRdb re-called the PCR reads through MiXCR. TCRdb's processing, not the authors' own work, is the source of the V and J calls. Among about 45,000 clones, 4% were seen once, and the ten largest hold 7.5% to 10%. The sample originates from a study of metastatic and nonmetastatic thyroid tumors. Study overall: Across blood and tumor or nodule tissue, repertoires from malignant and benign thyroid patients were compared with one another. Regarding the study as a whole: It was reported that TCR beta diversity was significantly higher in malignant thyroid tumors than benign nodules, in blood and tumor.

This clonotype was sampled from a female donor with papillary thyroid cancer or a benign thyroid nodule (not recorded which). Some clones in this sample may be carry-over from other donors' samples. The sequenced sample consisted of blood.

The CDR3 DNA reads as TGTGCCAGTAGTATAGGGTCGCTTTCCTACGAGCAGTACTTC. It codes for CASSIGSLSYEQYF. This chain connects TRBV19 to TRBJ2-7; D remains unclear. The V gene lost 1 base and the J gene lost 1 base, with 8 bases spanning the gap. The CDR3 is made up of 14 amino acids. The germline V gene has CDR1 LNHDA and CDR2 SQIVND (reference sequence).